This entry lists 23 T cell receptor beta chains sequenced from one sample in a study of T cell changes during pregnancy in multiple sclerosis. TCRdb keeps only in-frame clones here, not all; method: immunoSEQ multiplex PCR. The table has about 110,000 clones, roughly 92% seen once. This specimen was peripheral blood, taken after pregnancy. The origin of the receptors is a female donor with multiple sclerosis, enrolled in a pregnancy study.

This CDR3 reads CAWSVLEDSSYEQYF. The CDR3 DNA sequence: TGTGCCTGGAGTGTACTTGAGGACAGCTCCTACGAGCAGTACTTC. The chain has TRBV30 and TRBJ2-7; D is possibly TRBD1 (6 bases). This CDR3 has 15 amino acids. V lost 0 bases and J lost 0, with 12 bases in between. Per the germline V gene, CDR1 is GTSNPN and CDR2 is SVGIG (reference sequence).

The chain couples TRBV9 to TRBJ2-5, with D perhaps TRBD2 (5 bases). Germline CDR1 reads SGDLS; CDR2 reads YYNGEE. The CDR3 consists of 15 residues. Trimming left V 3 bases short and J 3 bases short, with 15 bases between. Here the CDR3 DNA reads TGTGCCAGCAGCGGCGAGGGAACCCCGGAAGAGACCCAGTACTTC. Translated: CASSGEGTPEETQYF.

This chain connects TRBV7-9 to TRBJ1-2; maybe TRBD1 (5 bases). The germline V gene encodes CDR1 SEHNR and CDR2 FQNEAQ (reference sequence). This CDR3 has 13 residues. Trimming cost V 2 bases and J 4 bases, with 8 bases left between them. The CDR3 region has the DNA TGTGCCAGCAGCTTAATCCAGGGCTATGGCTACACCTTC. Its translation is CASSLIQGYGYTF.

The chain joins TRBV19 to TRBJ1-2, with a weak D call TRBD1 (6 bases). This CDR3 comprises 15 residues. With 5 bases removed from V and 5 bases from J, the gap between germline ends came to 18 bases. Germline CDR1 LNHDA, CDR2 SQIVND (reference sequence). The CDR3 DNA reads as TGTGCCAGTAGTCCAAAATGGGACACCCTATATGGCTACACCTTC. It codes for CASSPKWDTLYGYTF.

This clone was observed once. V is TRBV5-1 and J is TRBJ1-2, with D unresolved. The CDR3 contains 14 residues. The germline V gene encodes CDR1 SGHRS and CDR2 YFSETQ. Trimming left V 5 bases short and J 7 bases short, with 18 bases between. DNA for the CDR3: TGCGCCAGCAGTCGCACGACGGGTAGCAGTGGCTACACCTTC. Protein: CASSRTTGSSGYTF. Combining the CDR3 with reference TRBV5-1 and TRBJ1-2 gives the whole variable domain KAGVTQTPRYLIKTRGQQVTLSCSPISGHRSVSWYQQTPGQGLQFLFEYFSETQRNKGNFPGRFSGRQFSNSRSEMNVSTLELGDSALYLCASSRTTGSSGYTFGSGTRLTVV.

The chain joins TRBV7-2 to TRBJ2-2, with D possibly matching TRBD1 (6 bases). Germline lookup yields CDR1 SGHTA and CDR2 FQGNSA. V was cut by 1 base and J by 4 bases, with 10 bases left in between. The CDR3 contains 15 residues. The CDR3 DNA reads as TGTGCCAGCAGCTTAGGGGGACAAATCACCGGGGAGCTGTTTTTT. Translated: CASSLGGQITGELFF.

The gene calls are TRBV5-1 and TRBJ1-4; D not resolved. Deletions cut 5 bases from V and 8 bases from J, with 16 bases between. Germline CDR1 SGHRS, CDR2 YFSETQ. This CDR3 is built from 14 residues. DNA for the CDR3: TGCGCCAGCAGTTACCGGGTCCTGTCCGAAAAACTGTTTTTT. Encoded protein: CASSYRVLSEKLFF.

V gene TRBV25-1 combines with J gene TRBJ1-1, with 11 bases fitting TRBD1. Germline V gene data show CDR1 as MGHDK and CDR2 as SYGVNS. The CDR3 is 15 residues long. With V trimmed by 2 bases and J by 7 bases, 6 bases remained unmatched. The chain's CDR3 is CASSEVVGQGGEAFF. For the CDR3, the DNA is TGTGCCAGCAGTGAAGTAGTGGGACAGGGGGGTGAAGCTTTCTTT.

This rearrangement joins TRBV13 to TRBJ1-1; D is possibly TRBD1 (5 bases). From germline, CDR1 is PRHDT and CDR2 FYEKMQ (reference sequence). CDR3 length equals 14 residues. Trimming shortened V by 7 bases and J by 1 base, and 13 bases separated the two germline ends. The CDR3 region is CASMGGRENTEAFF. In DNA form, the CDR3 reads TGTGCCAGCATGGGAGGCAGGGAGAACACTGAAGCTTTCTTT.

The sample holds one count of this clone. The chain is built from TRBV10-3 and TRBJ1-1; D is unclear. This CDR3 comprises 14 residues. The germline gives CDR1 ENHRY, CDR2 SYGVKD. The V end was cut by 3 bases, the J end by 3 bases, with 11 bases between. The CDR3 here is CAISEEGSDTEAFF. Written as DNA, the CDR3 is TGTGCCATCAGTGAAGAGGGTTCGGACACTGAAGCTTTCTTT.

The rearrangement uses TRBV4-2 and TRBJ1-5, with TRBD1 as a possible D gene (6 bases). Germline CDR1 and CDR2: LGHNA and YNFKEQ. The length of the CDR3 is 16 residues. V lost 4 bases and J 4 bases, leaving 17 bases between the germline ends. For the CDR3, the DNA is TGTGCCAGCAGCCCAATGACCCCAGGGGAAAATCAGCCCCAGCATTTT. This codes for CASSPMTPGENQPQHF.

CDR3 DNA sequence: TGTGCCAGTAGTAGTGTTAGGGACACAAGCCTTTATAGCAATCAGCCCCAGCATTTT. Translating gives CASSSVRDTSLYSNQPQHF. The V gene is TRBV19, the J gene TRBJ1-5, with D possibly matching TRBD1 (6 bases). The germline V and J ends were trimmed by 4 bases and 0 bases, with 22 bases remaining between them. This CDR3 region has 19 residues. The germline CDR1 and CDR2 sequences are LNHDA and SQIVND (reference sequence).

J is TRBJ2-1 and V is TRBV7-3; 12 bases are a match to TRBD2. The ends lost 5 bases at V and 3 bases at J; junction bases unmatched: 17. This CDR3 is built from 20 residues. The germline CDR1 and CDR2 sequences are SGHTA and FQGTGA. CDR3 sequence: CASSPGPLAGGPKIYNEQFF. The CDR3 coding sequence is TGTGCCAGCAGCCCTGGGCCTCTAGCGGGGGGGCCAAAAATCTACAATGAGCAGTTCTTC.

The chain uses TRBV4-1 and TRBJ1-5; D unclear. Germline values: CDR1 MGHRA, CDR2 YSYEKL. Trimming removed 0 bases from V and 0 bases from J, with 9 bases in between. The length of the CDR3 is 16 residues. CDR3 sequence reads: CASSQDLGYSNQPQHF. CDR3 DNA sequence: TGCGCCAGCAGCCAAGATTTGGGCTATAGCAATCAGCCCCAGCATTTT.

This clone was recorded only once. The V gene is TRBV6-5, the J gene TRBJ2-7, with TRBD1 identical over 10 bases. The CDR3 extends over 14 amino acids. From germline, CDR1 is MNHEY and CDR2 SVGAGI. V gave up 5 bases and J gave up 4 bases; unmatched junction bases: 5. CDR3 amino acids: CASSQTGGGYEQYF. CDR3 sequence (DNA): TGTGCCAGCAGTCAGACAGGGGGCGGATACGAGCAGTACTTC.

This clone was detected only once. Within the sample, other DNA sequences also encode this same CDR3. DNA of the CDR3: TGCGCCAGCAGCCAGGGGGGGGGCTCCTACGAGCAGTACTTC. It is translated as CASSQGGGSYEQYF. The rearrangement links TRBV4-1 to TRBJ2-7, with TRBD2 matching 7 bases. The germline gives CDR1 MGHRA, CDR2 YSYEKL. With V trimmed by 3 bases and J by 0 bases, 2 bases remained unmatched. CDR3 length: 14 amino acids.

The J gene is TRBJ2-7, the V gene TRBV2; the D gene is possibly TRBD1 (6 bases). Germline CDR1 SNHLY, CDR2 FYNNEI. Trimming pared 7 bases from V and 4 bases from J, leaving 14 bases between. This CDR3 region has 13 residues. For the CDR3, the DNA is TGTGCCAGCAACGAACAGGGTCCGTACGAGCAGTACTTC. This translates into CASNEQGPYEQYF.

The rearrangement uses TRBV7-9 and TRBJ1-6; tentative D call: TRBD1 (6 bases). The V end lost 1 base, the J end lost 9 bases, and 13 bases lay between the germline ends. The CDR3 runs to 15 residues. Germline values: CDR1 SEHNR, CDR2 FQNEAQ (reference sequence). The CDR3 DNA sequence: TGTGCCAGCAGCTTAGGGGGGGGGCCCAGTTCACCCCTCCACTTT. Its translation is CASSLGGGPSSPLHF. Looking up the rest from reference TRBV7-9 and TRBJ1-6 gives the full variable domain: DTGVSQNPRHKITKRGQNVTFRCDPISEHNRLYWYRQTLGQGPEFLTYFQNEAQLEKSRLLSDRFSAERPKGSFSTLEIQRTEQGDSAMYLCASSLGGGPSSPLHFGNGTRLTVT.

CDR3 region: CASSPRQGNEQYF. The CDR3 DNA follows: TGTGCCAGTAGTCCCCGACAGGGGAACGAGCAGTACTTC. The J gene is TRBJ2-7, the V gene TRBV19, with TRBD1 matching over 8 bases. V was clipped by 5 bases and J by 5 bases; unmatched bases: 5. The CDR3 has 13 amino acids. Looked up from germline, CDR1 is LNHDA and CDR2 is SQIVND (reference sequence).

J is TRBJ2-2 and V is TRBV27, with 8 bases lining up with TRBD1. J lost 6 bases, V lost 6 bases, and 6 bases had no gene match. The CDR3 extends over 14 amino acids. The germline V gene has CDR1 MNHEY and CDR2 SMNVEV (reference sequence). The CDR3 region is CASSTDRAAGELFF. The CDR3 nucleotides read TGTGCCAGCAGCACGGACAGGGCTGCCGGGGAGCTGTTTTTT.

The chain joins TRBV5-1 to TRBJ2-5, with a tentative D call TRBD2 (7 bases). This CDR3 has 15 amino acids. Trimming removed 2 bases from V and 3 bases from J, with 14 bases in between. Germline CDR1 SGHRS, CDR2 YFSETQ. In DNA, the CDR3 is TGCGCCAGCAGCTTCACAGGGAGGGTAGAAGAGACCCAGTACTTC. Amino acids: CASSFTGRVEETQYF. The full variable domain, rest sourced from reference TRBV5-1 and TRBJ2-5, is KAGVTQTPRYLIKTRGQQVTLSCSPISGHRSVSWYQQTPGQGLQFLFEYFSETQRNKGNFPGRFSGRQFSNSRSEMNVSTLELGDSALYLCASSFTGRVEETQYFGPGTRLLVL.

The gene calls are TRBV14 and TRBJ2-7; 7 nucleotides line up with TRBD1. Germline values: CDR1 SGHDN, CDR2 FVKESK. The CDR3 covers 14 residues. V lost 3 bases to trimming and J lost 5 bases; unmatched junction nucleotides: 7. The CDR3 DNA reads TGTGCCAGCAGCCAGAGGACAGGCCGCCACGAGCAGTACTTC. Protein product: CASSQRTGRHEQYF. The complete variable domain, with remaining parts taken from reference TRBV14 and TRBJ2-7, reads EAGVTQFPSHSVIEKGQTVTLRCDPISGHDNLYWYRRVMGKEIKFLLHFVKESKQDESGMPNNRFLAERTGGTYSTLKVQPAELEDSGVYFCASSQRTGRHEQYFGPGTRLTVT.

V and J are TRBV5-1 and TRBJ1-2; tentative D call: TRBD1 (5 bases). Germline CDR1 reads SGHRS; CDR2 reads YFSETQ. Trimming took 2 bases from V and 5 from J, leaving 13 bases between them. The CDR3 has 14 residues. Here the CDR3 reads CASSFRGSGYGYTF. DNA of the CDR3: TGCGCCAGCAGCTTTCGGGGGTCGGGATATGGCTACACCTTC.